One T cell receptor (beta chain) is described in this entry. Its antigen is not known. A much larger clone sits a single nucleotide away, making a read error possible. The same CDR3 also results from other DNA sequences found in this sample. Each patient came to thyroid surgery without any prior treatment (of any kind). The data originate from a study of metastatic and nonmetastatic thyroid tumors. Study in general: For malignant and benign thyroid patients, tumor or nodule tissue and blood were the sources whose repertoires were compared. Study results and caveats: It was reported that TCR beta diversity was significantly higher in malignant thyroid tumors than benign nodules, in blood and tumor.

Per the original data handling: Differences in CDR3 between clinicopathological groups were drawn on to build a classifier intended to discriminate distant-metastatic papillary thyroid cancer patients. TCRdb re-called clones via MiXCR from the PCR reads. The V and J calls shown here were made by TCRdb, not taken from the authors' results. The repertoire has fewer than 25,000 clones, about 21% of them found once; the top ten carry over 55%. V lost 6 bases and J lost 11, with 13 bases in between. Germline loops: CDR1 SGHAT, CDR2 FQNNGV. There are 12 residues in the CDR3. The receptor comes from a male donor with papillary thyroid cancer or a benign thyroid nodule (not recorded which). Some clones in this sample may be carry-over from other donors' samples. The sample consisted of blood. This rearrangement joins TRBV11-2 to TRBJ2-2; D call uncertain. The CDR3 region is CASRILPGELFF. The CDR3 nucleotides are TGTGCCAGCAGAATACTCCCTGGAGAGCTGTTTTTT.